The 3 T cell receptor beta chains below come from one sample, sequenced in a study of shared clonotypes between healthy human individuals. The method was immunoSEQ multiplex PCR; TCRdb's version includes in-frame clones alone and lacks a portion of them. The sample yields just over 2,000,000 clones, 95% seen once. The sequenced sample was naive CD4+ T cells sorted from blood. Subset here: CD45RA+ positively selected. These receptors were taken from a man aged 18-30 years in good health.

The chain has TRBV6-5 and TRBJ2-7, with D possibly matching TRBD1 (6 bases). The germline gives CDR1 MNHEY, CDR2 SVGAGI. The ends were cut back, 0 bases at V and 1 base at J, with 13 bases in the middle. This CDR3 spans 16 amino acids. This CDR3 is CASSYSSTGISYEQYF. Written as DNA, the CDR3 is TGTGCCAGCAGTTACTCTAGTACAGGGATTTCCTACGAGCAGTACTTC.

The rearrangement uses TRBV5-1 and TRBJ1-6; tentatively, D is TRBD1 (5 bases). Per germline, CDR1 SGHRS and CDR2 YFSETQ. With 0 bases removed from V and 9 bases from J, the gap between germline ends came to 13 bases. The CDR3 has 15 amino acids. The CDR3 region has the DNA TGCGCCAGCAGCTTGGGGGCCACCGGGACTTCACCCCTCCACTTT. This translates into CASSLGATGTSPLHF. The variable domain in full, with the rest retrieved from reference TRBV5-1 and TRBJ1-6, is KAGVTQTPRYLIKTRGQQVTLSCSPISGHRSVSWYQQTPGQGLQFLFEYFSETQRNKGNFPGRFSGRQFSNSRSEMNVSTLELGDSALYLCASSLGATGTSPLHFGNGTRLTVT.

This sequence joins TRBV11-2 and TRBJ2-7, with 7 nucleotides matching TRBD1. Losses at the gene ends were 0 bases for V and 4 bases for J; bases not matched to a gene: 9. The CDR3 totals 16 residues. Looked up from germline, CDR1 is SGHAT and CDR2 is FQNNGV. The CDR3 loop is CASSLDFTGVTYEQYF. Here the CDR3 DNA reads TGTGCCAGCAGCTTAGATTTCACAGGGGTTACGTACGAGCAGTACTTC. The whole variable domain, filled in from reference TRBV11-2 and TRBJ2-7, reads EAGVAQSPRYKIIEKRQSVAFWCNPISGHATLYWYQQILGQGPKLLIQFQNNGVVDDSQLPKDRFSAERLKGVDSTLKIQPAKLEDSAVYLCASSLDFTGVTYEQYFGPGTRLTVT.